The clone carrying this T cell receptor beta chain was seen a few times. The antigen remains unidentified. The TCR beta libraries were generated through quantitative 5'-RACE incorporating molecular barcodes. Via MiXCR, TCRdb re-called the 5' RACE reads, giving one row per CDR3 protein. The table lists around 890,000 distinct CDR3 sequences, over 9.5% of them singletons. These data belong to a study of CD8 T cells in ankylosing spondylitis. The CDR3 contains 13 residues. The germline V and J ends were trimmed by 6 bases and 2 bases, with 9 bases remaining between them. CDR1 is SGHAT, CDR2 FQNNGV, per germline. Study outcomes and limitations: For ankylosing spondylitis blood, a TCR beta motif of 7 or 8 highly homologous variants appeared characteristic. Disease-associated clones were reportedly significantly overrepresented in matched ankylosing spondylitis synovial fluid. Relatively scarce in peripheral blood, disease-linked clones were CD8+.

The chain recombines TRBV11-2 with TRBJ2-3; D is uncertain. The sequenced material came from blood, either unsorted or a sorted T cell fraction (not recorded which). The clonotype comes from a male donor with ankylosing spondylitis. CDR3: CASRQHFTDTQYF. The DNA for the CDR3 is TGTGCCAGCAGACAACACTTCACAGATACGCAGTATTTT.